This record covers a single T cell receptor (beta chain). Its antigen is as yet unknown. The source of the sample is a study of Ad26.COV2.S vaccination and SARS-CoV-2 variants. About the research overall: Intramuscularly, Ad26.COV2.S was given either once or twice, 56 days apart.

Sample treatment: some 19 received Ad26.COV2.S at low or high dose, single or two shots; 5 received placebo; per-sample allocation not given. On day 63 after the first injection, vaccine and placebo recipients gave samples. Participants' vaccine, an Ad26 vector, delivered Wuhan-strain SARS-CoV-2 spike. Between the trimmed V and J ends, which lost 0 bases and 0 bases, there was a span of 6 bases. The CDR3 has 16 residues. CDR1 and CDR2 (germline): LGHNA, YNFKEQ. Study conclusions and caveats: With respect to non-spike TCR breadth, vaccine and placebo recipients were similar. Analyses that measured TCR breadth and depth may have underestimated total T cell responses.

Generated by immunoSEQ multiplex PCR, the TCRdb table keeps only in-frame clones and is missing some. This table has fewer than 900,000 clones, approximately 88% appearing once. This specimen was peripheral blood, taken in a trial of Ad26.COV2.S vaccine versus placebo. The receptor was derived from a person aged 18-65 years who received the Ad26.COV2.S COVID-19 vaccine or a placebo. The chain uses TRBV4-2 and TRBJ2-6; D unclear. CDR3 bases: TGTGCCAGCAGCCAAGATCGGGCCTCTGGGGCCAACGTCCTGACTTTC. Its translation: CASSQDRASGANVLTF.